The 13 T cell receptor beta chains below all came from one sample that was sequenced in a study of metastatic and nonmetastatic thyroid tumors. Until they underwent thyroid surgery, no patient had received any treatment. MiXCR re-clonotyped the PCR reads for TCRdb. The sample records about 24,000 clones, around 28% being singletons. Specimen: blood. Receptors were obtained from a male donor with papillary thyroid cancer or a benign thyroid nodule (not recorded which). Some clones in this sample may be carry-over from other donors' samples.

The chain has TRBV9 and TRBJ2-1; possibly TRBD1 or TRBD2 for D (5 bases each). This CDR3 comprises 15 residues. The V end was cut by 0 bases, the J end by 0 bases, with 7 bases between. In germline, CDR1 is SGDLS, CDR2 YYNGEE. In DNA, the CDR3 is TGTGCCAGCAGCGTAGGTGGGACCTCCTACAATGAGCAGTTCTTC. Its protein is CASSVGGTSYNEQFF.

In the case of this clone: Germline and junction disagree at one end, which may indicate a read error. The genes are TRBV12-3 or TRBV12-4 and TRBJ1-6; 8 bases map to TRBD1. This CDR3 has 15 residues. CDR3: CARSSLTGARVHLHF. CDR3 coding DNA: TGTGCCAGAAGTTCCCTGACAGGGGCCCGGGTACACCTCCACTTT.

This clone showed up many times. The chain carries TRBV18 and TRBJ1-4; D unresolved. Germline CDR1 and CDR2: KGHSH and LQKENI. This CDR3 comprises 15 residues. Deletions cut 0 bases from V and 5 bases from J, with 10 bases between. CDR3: CASSPPSRSNEKLFF. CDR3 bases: TGTGCCAGCTCACCACCGTCCCGTTCAAATGAAAAACTGTTTTTT.

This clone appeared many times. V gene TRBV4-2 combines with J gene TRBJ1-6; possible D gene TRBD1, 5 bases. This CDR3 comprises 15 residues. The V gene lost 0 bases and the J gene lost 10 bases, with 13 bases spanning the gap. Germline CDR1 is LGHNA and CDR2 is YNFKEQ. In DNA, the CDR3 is TGTGCCAGCAGCCAAGACAGGGACCAGCGATCACCCCTCCACTTT. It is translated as CASSQDRDQRSPLHF.

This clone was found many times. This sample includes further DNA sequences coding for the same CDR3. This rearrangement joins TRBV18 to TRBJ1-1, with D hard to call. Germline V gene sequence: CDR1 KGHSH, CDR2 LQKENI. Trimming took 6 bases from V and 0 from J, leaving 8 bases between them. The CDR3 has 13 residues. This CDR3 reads CASSGSMNTEAFF. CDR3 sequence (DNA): TGTGCCAGCTCCGGGTCCATGAACACTGAAGCTTTCTTT.

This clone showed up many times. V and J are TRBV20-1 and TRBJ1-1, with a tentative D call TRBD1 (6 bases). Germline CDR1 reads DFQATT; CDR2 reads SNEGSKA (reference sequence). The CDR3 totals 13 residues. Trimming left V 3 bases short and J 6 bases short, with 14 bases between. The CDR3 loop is CSASVGGAPEAFF. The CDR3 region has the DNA TGCAGTGCTAGTGTGGGGGGGGCCCCTGAAGCTTTCTTT.

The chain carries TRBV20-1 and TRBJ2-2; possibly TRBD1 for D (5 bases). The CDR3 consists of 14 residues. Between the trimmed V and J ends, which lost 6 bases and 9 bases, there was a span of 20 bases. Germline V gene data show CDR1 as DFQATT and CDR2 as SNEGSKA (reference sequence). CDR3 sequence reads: CSAPPVTEVWELFF. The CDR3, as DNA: TGCAGTGCCCCCCCCGTGACAGAAGTCTGGGAGCTGTTTTTT.

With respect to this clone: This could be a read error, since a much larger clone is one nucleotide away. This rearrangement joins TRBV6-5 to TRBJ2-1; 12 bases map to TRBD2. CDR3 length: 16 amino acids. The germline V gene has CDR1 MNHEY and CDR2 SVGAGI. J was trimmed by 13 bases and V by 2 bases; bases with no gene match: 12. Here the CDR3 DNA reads TGTGCCAGCAGTTACGGGCTAGCGGGAGGGGGGACGGACCAGTTCTTC. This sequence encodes CASSYGLAGGGTDQFF.

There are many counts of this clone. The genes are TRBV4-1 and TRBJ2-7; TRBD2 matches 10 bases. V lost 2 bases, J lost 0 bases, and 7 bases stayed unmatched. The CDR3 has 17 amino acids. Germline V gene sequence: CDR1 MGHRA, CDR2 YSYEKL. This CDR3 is CASSQSPGTSASYEQYF. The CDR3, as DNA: TGCGCCAGCAGCCAATCCCCCGGGACTAGCGCCTCCTACGAGCAGTACTTC.

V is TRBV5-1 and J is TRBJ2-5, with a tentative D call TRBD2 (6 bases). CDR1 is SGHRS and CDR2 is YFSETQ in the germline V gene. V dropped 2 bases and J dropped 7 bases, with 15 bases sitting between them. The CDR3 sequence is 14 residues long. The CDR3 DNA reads TGCGCCAGCAGCTTTGAGTCGGGACTGGGGACCCAGTACTTC. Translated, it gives CASSFESGLGTQYF.

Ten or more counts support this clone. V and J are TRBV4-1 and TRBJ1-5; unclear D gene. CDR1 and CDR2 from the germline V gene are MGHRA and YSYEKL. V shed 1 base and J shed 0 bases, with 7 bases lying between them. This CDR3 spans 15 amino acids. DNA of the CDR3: TGCGCCAGCAGCCAAGGGAGAAATAGCAATCAGCCCCAGCATTTT. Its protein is CASSQGRNSNQPQHF.

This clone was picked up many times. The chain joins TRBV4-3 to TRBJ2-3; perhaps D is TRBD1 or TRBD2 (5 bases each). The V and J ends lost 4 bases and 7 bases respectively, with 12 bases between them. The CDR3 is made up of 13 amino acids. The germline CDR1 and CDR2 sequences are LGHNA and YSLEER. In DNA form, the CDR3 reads TGCGCCAGCAGCCCCCCCGGGGCGTATACGCAGTATTTT. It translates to CASSPPGAYTQYF.

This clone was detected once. The chain's CDR3 is CGSSQDLGSGANVLTF. DNA for the CDR3: TGCGGTAGCAGCCAAGATCTGGGTTCAGGGGCCAACGTCCTGACTTTC. This chain links TRBV4-3 with TRBJ2-6; no clear D. There are 16 residues in the CDR3. Germline lookup yields CDR1 LGHNA and CDR2 YSLEER.